This is a list of T cell receptor beta chains from one sample in a study of T cell repertoires in cytomegalovirus infection. TCRdb reprocessed the reads with MiXCR, giving one entry per CDR3 protein. The sample has more than 400,000 distinct CDR3 sequences, approximately 25% seen once. The sample consisted of PBMCs. The receptors shown here come from a human donor in good health (CMV status not recorded). Some clones in this sample may be carry-over from other donors' samples. Each CDR3 is given without its conserved first and last residue. Rows may omit the clone size; those that give it use once, few, many or a size class.

V gene: TRBV10-3
CDR3 length: 13
clone size: .
CDR3 protein: AISTQPETPYGYT

V gene: TRBV24-1
CDR3 length: 11
clone size: few
CDR3 protein: ATSGILYNEQF

V gene: TRBV7-6
CDR3 length: 16
clone size: many
CDR3 protein: ASSLRWLPRSSYNEQF

V gene: TRBV19
CDR3 length: 13
clone size: .
CDR3 protein: ASSSRTEFVAEAF

V gene: TRBV7-2
CDR3 length: 10
clone size: many
CDR3 protein: ASSLSGYTQY

V gene: TRBV20-1
CDR3 length: 14
clone size: .
CDR3 protein: SAFGPLAGSQNEQF

V gene: TRBV5-1
CDR3 length: 13
clone size: few
CDR3 protein: ASRQTYSVQETQY

V gene: TRBV7-2
CDR3 length: 16
clone size: many
CDR3 protein: ASSLAWSRLAGADTQY

V gene: TRBV12-3/TRBV12-4
CDR3 length: 12
clone size: .
CDR3 protein: ASSFSGQTDMQF

V gene: TRBV6-5
CDR3 length: 15
clone size: .
CDR3 protein: ASSSPGTSGSSGELF

V gene: TRBV7-2
CDR3 length: 13
clone size: many
CDR3 protein: ASSLAVSSYNEQF

V gene: TRBV7-3
CDR3 length: 11
clone size: few
CDR3 protein: ASSQGSDSEAF

V gene: TRBV5-1
CDR3 length: 18
clone size: .
CDR3 protein: ASSLGPVLGRTSGTNEQF

V gene: TRBV7-2
CDR3 length: 14
clone size: few
CDR3 protein: ASSPRGPTNTGELF

V gene: TRBV7-2
CDR3 length: 12
clone size: few
CDR3 protein: ASTPSAANYGYT

V gene: TRBV19
CDR3 length: 11
clone size: .
CDR3 protein: ASSAGPAYEQY

V gene: TRBV7-2
CDR3 length: 15
clone size: .
CDR3 protein: ASSSRGPGANRETQY

V gene: TRBV20-1
CDR3 length: 11
clone size: few
CDR3 protein: SALGQGGNTIY

V gene: TRBV6-2/TRBV6-3
CDR3 length: 12
clone size: few
CDR3 protein: ASSSSRTGDEAF

V gene: TRBV7-9
CDR3 length: 12
clone size: few
CDR3 protein: ASSLQQDTEKLF

V gene: TRBV7-8
CDR3 length: 12
clone size: .
CDR3 protein: ASSRDRGLLTQY

V gene: TRBV7-2
CDR3 length: 12
clone size: many
CDR3 protein: ASSPVVENYEQY

V gene: TRBV2
CDR3 length: 12
clone size: .
CDR3 protein: ASSRDRRTDTQY

V gene: TRBV7-9
CDR3 length: 13
clone size: few
CDR3 protein: ASSLTWEYQETQY

V gene: TRBV6-2/TRBV6-3
CDR3 length: 9
clone size: few
CDR3 protein: ASSPGLEAF

V gene: TRBV12-3/TRBV12-4
CDR3 length: 13
clone size: .
CDR3 protein: ASRRDRGTYNEQF

V gene: TRBV2
CDR3 length: 11
clone size: .
CDR3 protein: ASKSAGVFEQY

V gene: TRBV6-2/TRBV6-3
CDR3 length: 15
clone size: few
CDR3 protein: ASSYSIEGVRRYEQY

V gene: TRBV12-3/TRBV12-4
CDR3 length: 13
clone size: many
CDR3 protein: ASSFSPTRNTEAF